The 8 T cell receptor beta chains given below trace back to one sample, sequenced in a study of shared T cell receptors in the human thymus. Libraries were prepared by immunoSEQ multiplex PCR; TCRdb keeps only in-frame clonotypes and omits some of them. Altogether 550,000 to 800,000 clones are present, over 75% being singletons, with the ten largest covering under 0.012%. The same data also went into a second study, on human thymus T cells.

Sequenced material: thymocytes. These receptors were collected from a girl under three years old with a congenital heart defect.

V usage is TRBV7-9 and J usage is TRBJ2-5, with a possible D match to TRBD2 (5 bases). CDR3 size: 16 residues. The germline V and J ends were trimmed by 6 bases and 1 base, with 18 bases remaining between them. Germline V lookup: CDR1 SEHNR, CDR2 FQNEAQ (reference sequence). CDR3 protein: CASSQPPRRGQETQYF. CDR3 in DNA: TGTGCCAGCAGTCAACCCCCTAGACGGGGCCAAGAGACCCAGTACTTC.

The chain joins TRBV27 to TRBJ2-3; 14 bases map to TRBD2. The CDR3 totals 15 residues. From germline, CDR1 is MNHEY and CDR2 SMNVEV (reference sequence). The ends lost 3 bases at V and 11 bases at J; junction bases unmatched: 7. The CDR3 protein is CASSLPPGLAGEQYF. For the CDR3, the DNA is TGTGCCAGCAGTTTGCCCCCGGGACTAGCGGGGGAGCAGTATTTT.

This clone appeared a few times. The chain links TRBV2 to TRBJ2-7; TRBD2 might be the D (6 bases). The CDR3 runs 15 residues. V was trimmed by 4 bases and J by 0 bases, leaving 13 bases between them. Germline CDR1 SNHLY, CDR2 FYNNEI. CDR3 amino acids: CASSVRRVTSYEQYF. CDR3 DNA sequence: TGTGCCAGCAGTGTCCGGAGGGTTACCTCCTACGAGCAGTACTTC.

The chain is built from TRBV5-4 and TRBJ2-5, with 8 nucleotides matching TRBD2. Germline V gene data show CDR1 as SGHNT and CDR2 as YYREEE (reference sequence). This CDR3 contains 16 residues. With V trimmed by 1 base and J by 3 bases, 8 bases remained unmatched. For the CDR3, the DNA is TGTGCCAGCAGCTTGTTTGGTGATAGCGGGGAAGAGACCCAGTACTTC. This translates into CASSLFGDSGEETQYF.

V and J are TRBV7-3 and TRBJ2-5, with D perhaps TRBD2 (7 bases). There are 15 residues in the CDR3. Germline V gives CDR1 SGHTA, CDR2 FQGTGA. The V gene lost 5 bases and the J gene lost 3 bases, with 16 bases spanning the gap. Here the CDR3 reads CASSPVGGGEETQYF. The CDR3 coding sequence is TGTGCCAGCAGCCCAGTAGGGGGGGGAGAAGAGACCCAGTACTTC.

This clone occurred a few times. The chain carries TRBV4-1 and TRBJ2-7; tentatively, D is TRBD1 (5 bases). The CDR3 extends over 19 amino acids. Germline lookup yields CDR1 MGHRA and CDR2 YSYEKL. Between the trimmed V and J ends, which lost 0 bases and 0 bases, there was a span of 21 bases. The CDR3 DNA reads TGCGCCAGCAGCCAAGATTCGACAGCCGTCGCGCCACACTCCTACGAGCAGTACTTC. Protein product: CASSQDSTAVAPHSYEQYF.

Only a few counts were recorded for this clone. The chain combines TRBV7-2 with TRBJ1-5; D ambiguous. This CDR3 is built from 17 residues. V lost 2 bases and J lost 8, with 22 bases in between. Germline CDR1 is SGHTA and CDR2 is FQGNSA. The CDR3 nucleotides are TGTGCCAGCAGCTTAAAGCCCTCTAGGTCCTCGTTGAAGCCCCAGCATTTT. As protein: CASSLKPSRSSLKPQHF.

The chain carries TRBV27 and TRBJ2-1; 15 bases match TRBD2. With 4 bases clipped from V and 4 bases from J, the junction kept 5 bases outside the gene matches. Germline values: CDR1 MNHEY, CDR2 SMNVEV (reference sequence). CDR3 size: 17 residues. CDR3 amino acids: CASSWRTSGGVYNEQFF. CDR3 nucleotide sequence: TGTGCCAGCAGTTGGAGGACTAGCGGGGGGGTTTACAATGAGCAGTTCTTC.